A selection of T cell receptor beta chains follows, all from one sample in a study of blood T cell repertoires in COVID-19. The protocol was immunoSEQ multiplex PCR, while the TCRdb copy is restricted to in-frame clones and leaves out a portion. The sample includes approximately 100,000 clones, roughly 80% of them seen just once. Sequencing input: peripheral blood. These TCRs come from a man between 65 and 85 years old with active or convalescent COVID-19. The CDR3 runs from the conserved cysteine through the conserved F or W. D genes are given only for firm matches. Where a row states a size, it is once, few, many or the class of an expanded clone; other rows omit it.

V gene	clone size	D gene	J gene	CDR3 DNA	CDR3 protein
TRBV10-2	once	TRBD1	TRBJ1-5	TGCGCCAGCACGGGACAGATTCATCAGCCCCAGCATTTT	CASTGQIHQPQHF
TRBV4-2	-	TRBD1	TRBJ2-1	TGTGCCAGCAGCCGCCGACAGGGAGATGAGCAGTTCTTC	CASSRRQGDEQFF
TRBV28	few	-	TRBJ1-3	TGTGCCAGCAGTTCCCGGGGTCTTGGAAACACCATATATTTT	CASSSRGLGNTIYF
TRBV9	-	TRBD2	TRBJ2-1	TGTGCCAGCAGCGTAGGGGGACTAGCGGGAGGGCCGGTTGAGCAGTTCTTC	CASSVGGLAGGPVEQFF
TRBV29-1	-	-	TRBJ1-2	TGCAGCGCGAGGGAGGGCAACTATGGCTACACCTTC	CSAREGNYGYTF
TRBV4-2	-	-	TRBJ2-1	TGTGCCAGCAGCCAACCCGAGGGGGGGTACAATGAGCAGTTCTTC	CASSQPEGGYNEQFF
TRBV5-1	-	TRBD1	TRBJ1-3	TGCGCCAGCAGCGCAGGGGGGACTGGAAACACCATATATTTT	CASSAGGTGNTIYF
TRBV7-6	-	-	TRBJ2-7	TGTGCCAGCAGCAAGTCCCCGGGGGATCTCTACGAGCAGTACTTC	CASSKSPGDLYEQYF
TRBV6-6	once	TRBD2	TRBJ2-3	TGTGCCAGCAGACAAGCGGGAGGGCGGGCCGATACGCAGTATTTT	CASRQAGGRADTQYF
TRBV30	-	TRBD2	TRBJ2-2	TGTGCCTGGAGTGTAGACGGGAGGCCCACCGGGGAGCTGTTTTTT	CAWSVDGRPTGELFF
TRBV5-4	-	TRBD1	TRBJ2-6	TGTGCCAGCAGCTTGGCGTCATTACAGGGGGCTGGGGCCAACGTCCTGACTTTC	CASSLASLQGAGANVLTF
TRBV27	-	TRBD1	TRBJ1-2	TGTGCCAGCACTCCTAGCAGGGGGCCCTGGTATGGCTACACCTTC	CASTPSRGPWYGYTF
TRBV4-1	few	-	TRBJ1-3	TGCGCCAGCAGCCAAGTTCCGACTAGCTCTGGAAACACCATATATTTT	CASSQVPTSSGNTIYF
TRBV2	-	TRBD2	TRBJ2-4	TGTGCCAGCAGTGAATCTGGGCTAGCGGGAGACTTTCGGTACTTC	CASSESGLAGDFRYF
TRBV28	-	-	TRBJ1-2	TGTGCCAGCAGTTTTCAGCGGGGGGGCGGCTACACCTTC	CASSFQRGGGYTF
TRBV19	once	TRBD1	TRBJ2-5	TGTGCCAGTAGTCCCCGACAGGGAAACGTGGGGGAGACCCAGTACTTC	CASSPRQGNVGETQYF
TRBV14	-	TRBD1	TRBJ1-1	TGTGCCAGCAGCATCTCAGGGGGCACTGAAGCTTTCTTT	CASSISGGTEAFF
TRBV5-1	few	-	TRBJ2-7	TGCGCCAGCAGACAGGACCACTACGAGCAGTACTTC	CASRQDHYEQYF
TRBV10-3	-	-	TRBJ1-2	TGTGCCATCAGTGAGGGGGAGTTTGCTGGCTACACCTTC	CAISEGEFAGYTF
TRBV30	-	TRBD1	TRBJ1-5	TGTGCCTGGAGACGACAGGGATGGGATCAGCCCCAGCATTTT	CAWRRQGWDQPQHF
TRBV28	-	-	TRBJ1-1	TGTGCCAGCAGTACCCCCGGCGGGCGGTCTAGAACTGAAGCTTTCTTT	CASSTPGGRSRTEAFF
TRBV12-5	-	-	TRBJ2-3	TGTGCTAGTCTGAGGTGGGGGAGGACAGATACGCAGTATTTT	CASLRWGRTDTQYF
TRBV7-9	-	-	TRBJ1-3	TGTGCCAGCAGCTTAAAGGAGGGTTTCTCTGGAAACACCATATATTTT	CASSLKEGFSGNTIYF
TRBV2	-	TRBD2	TRBJ2-5	TGTGCCAGCAGCAAGAGCGGGGGAGAGACCCAGTACTTC	CASSKSGGETQYF
TRBV5-4	-	-	TRBJ2-3	TGTGCCAGCAGCTTTTCTTTGAGGACGGACTACACAGATACGCAGTATTTT	CASSFSLRTDYTDTQYF
TRBV7-2	-	-	TRBJ1-2	TGTGCCAGCAGTGGACAGAACTATGGCTACACCTTC	CASSGQNYGYTF
TRBV6-1	-	-	TRBJ2-4	TGTGCCAGCAGTGAAGCGCCTACAGATTCGAACATTCAGTACTTC	CASSEAPTDSNIQYF
TRBV5-1	-	TRBD2	TRBJ2-1	TGCGCCAGCAGCTTGCGAAGAGGTGGGGGGGTCGGTGAGCAGTTCTTC	CASSLRRGGGVGEQFF
TRBV14	-	TRBD1	TRBJ1-2	TGTGCCAGCACCCGACAGGGATTTTATGGCTACACCTTC	CASTRQGFYGYTF
TRBV10-1	-	-	TRBJ1-4	TGCGCCAGCACTAGCTTTAGGGCGGTGAGGGAAAAACTGTTTTTT	CASTSFRAVREKLFF
TRBV6-5	-	TRBD1	TRBJ2-1	TGTGCCAGCAGTTACGCTCGACAGGGGTGGAATGAGCAGTTCTTC	CASSYARQGWNEQFF
TRBV7-3	-	TRBD1	TRBJ2-7	TGTGCCAGCAGCCCAGGGGGGACAGGGGGTACCGAGCAGTACTTC	CASSPGGTGGTEQYF
TRBV5-1	-	-	TRBJ1-1	TGCGCCAGCAGCCCTTCCCAGGGGTTTAACACTGAAGCTTTCTTT	CASSPSQGFNTEAFF
TRBV28	-	TRBD2	TRBJ2-7	TGTGCCAGCAGCTCGACTAGCGGGAGGCGCTACGAGCAGTACTTC	CASSSTSGRRYEQYF
TRBV28	-	TRBD1	TRBJ2-7	TGTGCCAGCAGTATTTCGACAGGGGGCGCGTACGAGCAGTACTTC	CASSISTGGAYEQYF
TRBV20-1	-	-	TRBJ2-6	TGCAGTGCTAGAGATCAGGAAGTCCTGACTTTC	CSARDQEVLTF
TRBV5-5	-	-	TRBJ2-5	TGTGCCAGCAGCTTGGGAAGTACGGGTCAAGAGACCCAGTACTTC	CASSLGSTGQETQYF
TRBV19	-	-	TRBJ2-2	TGTGCCAGTAGTATAGGGCGGGGCGGGGAGCTGTTTTTT	CASSIGRGGELFF